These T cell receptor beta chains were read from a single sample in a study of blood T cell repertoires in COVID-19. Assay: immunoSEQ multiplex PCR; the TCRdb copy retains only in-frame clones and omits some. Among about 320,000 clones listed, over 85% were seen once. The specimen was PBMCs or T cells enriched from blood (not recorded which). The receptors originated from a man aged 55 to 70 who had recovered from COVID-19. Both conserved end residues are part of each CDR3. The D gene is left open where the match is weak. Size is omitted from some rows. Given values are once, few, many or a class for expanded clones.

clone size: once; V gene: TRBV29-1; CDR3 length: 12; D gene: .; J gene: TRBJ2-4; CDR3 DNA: TGCAGCGTTGAAGTCTCGGGAAACATTCAGTACTTC; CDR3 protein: CSVEVSGNIQYF
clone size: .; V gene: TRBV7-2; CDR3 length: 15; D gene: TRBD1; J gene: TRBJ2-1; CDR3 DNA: TGTGCCAGCAGCCCCCTGGCAGGGGGCCACAATGAGCAGTTCTTC; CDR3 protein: CASSPLAGGHNEQFF
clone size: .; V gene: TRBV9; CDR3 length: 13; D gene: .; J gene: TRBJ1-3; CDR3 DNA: TGTGCCAGCAGCGTGCAGGGTCAGGGCACCATATATTTT; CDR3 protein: CASSVQGQGTIYF
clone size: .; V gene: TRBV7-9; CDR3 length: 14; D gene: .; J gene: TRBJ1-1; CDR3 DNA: TGTGCCAGCAGCCGGGGGGGCAGTAACACTGAAGCTTTCTTT; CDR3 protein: CASSRGGSNTEAFF
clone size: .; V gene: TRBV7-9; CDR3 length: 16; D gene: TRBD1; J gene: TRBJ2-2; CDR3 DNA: TGTGCCAGCAGCTCCAGGGTGGGGACAGGGACCGGGGAGCTGTTTTTT; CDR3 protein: CASSSRVGTGTGELFF
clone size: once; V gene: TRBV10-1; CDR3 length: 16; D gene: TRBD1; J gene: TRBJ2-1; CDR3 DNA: TGCGCCAGCAGTATCGGCGGGACAGGGGGTCATAGTGAGCAGTTCTTC; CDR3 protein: CASSIGGTGGHSEQFF
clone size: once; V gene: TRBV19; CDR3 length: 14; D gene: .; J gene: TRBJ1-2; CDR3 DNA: TGTGCCAGTAGTATAGGTAACAGGAGATATGGCTACACCTTC; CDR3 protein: CASSIGNRRYGYTF
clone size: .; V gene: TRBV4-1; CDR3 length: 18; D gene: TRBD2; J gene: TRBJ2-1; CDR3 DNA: TGCGCCAGCAGCCAAGATATTGCGGGGGGCACGAGGAATAAAGAGCAGTTCTTC; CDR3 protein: CASSQDIAGGTRNKEQFF
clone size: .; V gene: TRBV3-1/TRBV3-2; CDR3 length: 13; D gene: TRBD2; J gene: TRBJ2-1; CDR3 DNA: TGTGCCAGCAGACTAGCGGGGGTAAATGAGCAGTTCTTC; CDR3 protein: CASRLAGVNEQFF
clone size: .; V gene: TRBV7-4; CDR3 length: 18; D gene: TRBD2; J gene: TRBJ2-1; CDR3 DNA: TGTGCCAGCAGCTGCGGGAGGGCTAGCGGGAGGTATAACAATGAGCAGTTCTTC; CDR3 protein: CASSCGRASGRYNNEQFF
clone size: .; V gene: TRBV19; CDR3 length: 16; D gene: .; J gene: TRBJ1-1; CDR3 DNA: TGTGCCAGTAGTAGCGAGTTACAGGCCGGATGGACTGAAGCTTTCTTT; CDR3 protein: CASSSELQAGWTEAFF
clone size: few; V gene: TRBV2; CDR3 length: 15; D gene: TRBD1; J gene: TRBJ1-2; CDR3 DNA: TGTGCCAGCAGTGAACTGACCGGGACAGGGGATCGCTACACCTTC; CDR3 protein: CASSELTGTGDRYTF
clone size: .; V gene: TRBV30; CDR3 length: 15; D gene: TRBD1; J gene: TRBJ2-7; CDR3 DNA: TGTGCCTGGAGTGTAGGGGACAGGGGCGTCTACGAGCAGTACTTC; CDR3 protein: CAWSVGDRGVYEQYF
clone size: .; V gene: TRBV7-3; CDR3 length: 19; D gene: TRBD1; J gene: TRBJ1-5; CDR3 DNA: TGTGCCAGCAGCTTAAGGAACCGGGACAGGGGAGTGGGGCTCCAGCCCCAGCATTTT; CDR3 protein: CASSLRNRDRGVGLQPQHF
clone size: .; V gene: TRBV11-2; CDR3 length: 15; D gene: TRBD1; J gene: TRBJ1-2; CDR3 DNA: TGTGCCAGCAGCCCCAACAGGGGGACTAACTATGGCTACACCTTC; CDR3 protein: CASSPNRGTNYGYTF
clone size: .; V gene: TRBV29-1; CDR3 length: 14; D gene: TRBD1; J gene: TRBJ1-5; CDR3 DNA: TGCAGCGTAACAGGGGCTTCTGGCAATCAGCCCCAGCATTTT; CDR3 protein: CSVTGASGNQPQHF
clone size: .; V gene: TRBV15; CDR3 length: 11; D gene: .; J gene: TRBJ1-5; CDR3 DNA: TGTGCCACCAGCCGTAGCCAGCCCCAGCATTTT; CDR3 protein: CATSRSQPQHF